The 18 T cell receptor beta chains presented below share a single source sample, sequenced in a study of identifying expanded T cells in peripheral blood. Method: immunoSEQ multiplex PCR; TCRdb's copy keeps in-frame clones and lacks some. Among 120,000 or so clones listed, roughly 80% were seen once. Sequenced sample: blood. The receptors come from a person aged 18 to 70 in good health.

In DNA form, the CDR3 reads TGTGCCAGCAGTTACTCGGGGACCCAGTACTTC. Translation gives CASSYSGTQYF. The chain couples TRBV6-6 to TRBJ2-5; D call uncertain. The V and J ends lost 0 bases and 7 bases respectively, with 3 bases between them. The length of the CDR3 is 11 residues. CDR1 MNHNY and CDR2 SVGAGI come from the germline V gene (reference sequence).

CDR3 sequence reads: CASSTLDGVTDTQYF. CDR3 DNA: TGTGCCAGCAGCACACTGGACGGAGTCACAGATACGCAGTATTTT. The rearrangement links TRBV9 to TRBJ2-3; no definite D call. This CDR3 is built from 15 residues. Trimming pared 4 bases from V and 2 bases from J, leaving 14 bases between. Germline CDR1 and CDR2: SGDLS and YYNGEE. Full variable domain (rest looked up from reference TRBV9 and TRBJ2-3): DSGVTQTPKHLITATGQRVTLRCSPRSGDLSVYWYQQSLDQGLQFLIQYYNGEERAKGNILERFSAQQFPDLHSELNLSSLELGDSALYFCASSTLDGVTDTQYFGPGTRLTVL.

J is TRBJ2-7 and V is TRBV2; possible D gene TRBD2, 6 bases. Between the trimmed V and J ends, which lost 8 bases and 1 base, there was a span of 12 bases. This CDR3 region has 13 residues. Germline V gene sequence: CDR1 SNHLY, CDR2 FYNNEI. CDR3 sequence: CASGGLGSYEQYF. In DNA, the CDR3 is TGTGCCAGCGGGGGGTTGGGGTCCTACGAGCAGTACTTC. Full variable domain (remainder filled in from reference TRBV2 and TRBJ2-7): EPEVTQTPSHQVTQMGQEVILRCVPISNHLYFYWYRQILGQKVEFLVSFYNNEISEKSEIFDDQFSVERPDGSNFTLKIRSTKLEDSAMYFCASGGLGSYEQYFGPGTRLTVT.

This clone was counted once. V and J are TRBV28 and TRBJ1-2; TRBD1 matches at 12 bases. Trimming cost V 5 bases and J 0 bases; bases outside gene matches: 1. The CDR3 is 15 amino acids. Germline CDR1 is MDHEN and CDR2 is SYDVKM. The CDR3 protein is CASSGTGGSNYGYTF. CDR3 nucleotides: TGTGCCAGCAGTGGGACAGGGGGCTCTAACTATGGCTACACCTTC.

V is TRBV6-5 and J is TRBJ1-2; tentatively, D is TRBD1 (6 bases). V lost 3 bases, J lost 1 base, and 9 bases lay in between. Germline V gives CDR1 MNHEY, CDR2 SVGAGI. CDR3 length: 14 amino acids. CDR3 nucleotides: TGTGCCAGCAGTTATGGACAGAGTAACTATGGCTACACCTTC. The encoded protein is CASSYGQSNYGYTF.

V and J are TRBV5-8 and TRBJ1-3, with unresolved D. Germline V CDR1 and CDR2: SGHTS, YDEGEE. The CDR3 runs to 14 residues. V was clipped by 0 bases and J by 2 bases, with 6 bases between them. The CDR3 DNA sequence: TGTGCCAGCAGCTTGGGGTGGACTGGAAACACCATATATTTT. Amino acid sequence: CASSLGWTGNTIYF.

The rearrangement joins TRBV7-2 to TRBJ1-2; TRBD1 might be the D (5 bases). Germline assignment: CDR1 SGHTA and CDR2 FQGNSA. V shed 1 base and J shed 2 bases, with 11 bases lying between them. The CDR3 spans 15 residues. The DNA for the CDR3 is TGTGCCAGCAGCTTAGTCGGGGGGGACAACTATGGCTACACCTTC. It translates to CASSLVGGDNYGYTF.

The CDR3 loop reads CASSVQTGKGPYGYTF. CDR3 DNA sequence: TGTGCCAGCAGCGTGCAGACAGGGAAGGGGCCCTATGGCTACACCTTC. V is TRBV9 and J is TRBJ1-2, with TRBD1 matching 7 bases. Germline CDR1 and CDR2: SGDLS and YYNGEE. This CDR3 has 16 amino acids. V lost 2 bases, J lost 4 bases, and 11 bases stayed unmatched. Full variable domain (rest looked up from reference TRBV9 and TRBJ1-2): DSGVTQTPKHLITATGQRVTLRCSPRSGDLSVYWYQQSLDQGLQFLIQYYNGEERAKGNILERFSAQQFPDLHSELNLSSLELGDSALYFCASSVQTGKGPYGYTFGSGTRLTVV.

The chain recombines TRBV30 with TRBJ1-2; D is undetermined. This CDR3 spans 12 amino acids. Per the germline V gene, CDR1 is GTSNPN and CDR2 is SVGIG (reference sequence). Trimming removed 2 bases at V and 3 bases at J, with 7 bases between. CDR3 protein: CAWSLFYYGYTF. CDR3 in DNA: TGTGCCTGGAGTCTATTTTACTATGGCTACACCTTC.

This clone was seen just once. This rearrangement joins TRBV28 to TRBJ1-1; D is uncertain. The CDR3 totals 11 residues. Per germline, CDR1 MDHEN and CDR2 SYDVKM. V was pared by 10 bases and J by 8 bases, with 14 bases between. Here the CDR3 reads CAIRALREAFF. The CDR3 bases are TGTGCCATCCGGGCCCTAAGAGAAGCTTTCTTT. Full variable domain (outside the CDR3, taken from reference TRBV28 and TRBJ1-1): DVKVTQSSRYLVKRTGEKVFLECVQDMDHENMFWYRQDPGLGLRLIYFSYDVKMKEKGDIPEGYSVSREKKERFSLILESASTNQTSMYLCAIRALREAFFGQGTRLTVV.

The chain joins TRBV10-3 to TRBJ1-2; 12 bases line up with TRBD1. V shed 6 bases, J shed 7 bases, and the junction held 12 bases outside the gene matches. Per the germline V gene, CDR1 is ENHRY and CDR2 is SYGVKD. The CDR3 loop spans 16 amino acids. CDR3 sequence (DNA): TGTGCCATCAGGGGACAGGGGGCCAATCATATCGGTGGCTACACCTTC. The encoded protein is CAIRGQGANHIGGYTF.

DNA for the CDR3: TGTGCCAGCAGCCCGACCAGAAACCCCCTAAATGAAAAACTGTTTTTT. This gives the protein CASSPTRNPLNEKLFF. This rearrangement joins TRBV7-2 to TRBJ1-4; no clear D gene. The CDR3 covers 16 residues. V was shortened by 5 bases and J by 5 bases, with 18 bases between the two germline ends. CDR1 and CDR2 from the germline V gene are SGHTA and FQGNSA.

The chain couples TRBV6-6 to TRBJ1-1; D not resolved. The CDR3 has 14 amino acids. Germline CDR1 is MNHNY and CDR2 is SVGAGI (reference sequence). Trimming shortened V by 2 bases and J by 1 base, and 8 bases separated the two germline ends. The chain's CDR3 is CASSYVGENTEAFF. The CDR3 nucleotides are TGTGCCAGCAGTTACGTCGGGGAGAACACTGAAGCTTTCTTT.

The chain links TRBV7-2 to TRBJ2-5; 10 bases map to TRBD1. Looked up from germline, CDR1 is SGHTA and CDR2 is FQGNSA. Losses at the gene ends were 5 bases for V and 5 bases for J; bases not matched to a gene: 5. This CDR3 has 14 amino acids. Here the CDR3 reads CASSRDRGGETQYF. CDR3 nucleotide sequence: TGTGCCAGCAGCCGGGACAGGGGAGGGGAGACCCAGTACTTC.

The V gene is TRBV19, the J gene TRBJ1-5, with D possibly TRBD1 on 6 matching bases. The germline gives CDR1 LNHDA, CDR2 SQIVND (reference sequence). The CDR3 runs 16 residues. Trimming cost V 8 bases and J 0 bases, with 17 bases left between them. This CDR3 is CASRQNTGYSNQPQHF. CDR3 DNA sequence: TGTGCCAGTCGCCAAAACACAGGGTATAGCAATCAGCCCCAGCATTTT.

This clone was observed a handful of times. V gene TRBV7-2 combines with J gene TRBJ1-5, with D hard to call. Germline V lookup: CDR1 SGHTA, CDR2 FQGNSA. V shed 2 bases and J shed 5 bases, with 7 bases lying between them. CDR3 length: 13 amino acids. DNA of the CDR3: TGTGCCAGCAGCTTAAAGTCCGATCAGCCCCAGCATTTT. It codes for CASSLKSDQPQHF.

The chain uses TRBV5-1 and TRBJ2-5; 8 positions match TRBD1. Germline lookup yields CDR1 SGHRS and CDR2 YFSETQ. There are 14 residues in the CDR3. V was pared by 4 bases and J by 4 bases, with 6 bases of the junction left unmatched. The CDR3 spells CASSLGTGRETQYF. The DNA for the CDR3 is TGCGCCAGCAGCCTGGGGACAGGTCGAGAGACCCAGTACTTC.

This clone is judged large. The V gene is TRBV4-3, the J gene TRBJ2-1; 7 bases are a match to TRBD2. Per germline, CDR1 LGHNA and CDR2 YSLEER. Germline trimming cut 4 bases from V and 10 bases from J; bases unmatched to any gene: 10. CDR3 length: 14 amino acids. The DNA of the CDR3 is TGCGCCAGCAGCCCTTGGGCAGGGAGGGCCGAGCAGTTCTTC. Translation: CASSPWAGRAEQFF.